This TCR beta chain was recovered during a study of response to subunit inactivated influenza vaccine (dated by TCRdb to the late 2010s). The study in broad terms: Deep quantitative profiling of the T cell receptor repertoire was used in the study to follow responses to a trivalent subunit inactivated influenza vaccine. Points the paper makes about the study in general: The authors proposed that each seasonal influenza vaccination may bring in only a limited number of new T cells.

Only a few counts were recorded for this clonotype. It has no known antigen specificity. No base-level quality is on record; no much larger clone is a single base apart. Library preparation used RT-PCR. Sequencing instrument: Illumina HiSeq 2500. The public sequencing data were trimmed at Q25 with fastp and processed into clonotypes with MiXCR by TCRdb, which kept only in-frame beta chains. Rows merge per CDR3 protein into single entries with the most common DNA and genes. In this sample the table shows hundreds of thousands of distinct CDR3 sequences, approximately 15% of which occur a single time. The top ten constitute around 6.5% of the sample. V and J lose 1 base and 5 bases, and a span of 18 bases separates them. The germline V gene (reference sequence) specifies SEHNR as CDR1 and FQNEAQ as CDR2. The CDR3 starts with the cysteine, ends with the phenylalanine, and has 17 residues. The entry retains the CDR3 DNA only, 51 bases that are in frame from base 1.

This sample comprised PBMCs from blood, obtained approximately 15 days before vaccination. The clonotype was recovered from a man aged 50 to 60 who received an inactivated influenza vaccine. Donor details come from another sample of the same person, matched by shared clones. This receptor chain uses TRBV7-9 and TRBJ2-1, and possibly TRBD2, on 5 matching bases. The DNA sequence reads TGTGCCAGCAGCTTAGTTTACGGGTCGGGATTCAACAATGAGCAGTTCTTC. Its translation reads: CASSLVYGSGFNNEQFF.